This entry lists 12 T cell receptor beta chains sequenced from one sample in a study of beta chain features in type 1 diabetes. Every bit of the isolated RNA underwent reverse transcription, so sequencing read expressed TCRB transcripts. Repertoires were generated with immunoSEQ multiplex PCR, while TCRdb's copy carries only in-frame clones and drops some. The sample shows fewer than 45,000 clones, approximately 62% of them seen only once. General study findings and limits: Shortening that was moderate but significant affected the TCRB CDR3s of Type 1 diabetes patients in all four CD4+ subsets.

What these receptors recognize is not known. Sequences were obtained from Tregs from blood. These receptor sequences come from a man under 40 with type 1 diabetes. Some clones in this sample may be carry-over from other donors' samples.

This chain connects TRBV6-5 to TRBJ1-4; 9 nucleotides agree with TRBD1. The CDR3 sequence is 16 residues long. The germline V gene encodes CDR1 MNHEY and CDR2 SVGAGI. The V gene end was trimmed by 2 bases and the J gene end by 5 bases; junction bases not matched to a gene: 6. The CDR3 is CASSYRSGTGNEKLFF. CDR3 nucleotide sequence: TGTGCCAGCAGTTACCGGTCCGGGACAGGGAATGAAAAACTGTTTTTT.

This chain uses TRBV18 with TRBJ2-7, with 14 bases aligning to TRBD2. The end of the DNA is better explained by TRBJ2-1, so the J call may be wrong. The germline CDR1 and CDR2 sequences are KGHSH and LQKENI. The CDR3 sequence is 17 residues long. CDR3 loop: CASSRGSPGLAGVEQFF. CDR3 bases: TGTGCCAGCTCGAGAGGGAGTCCGGGACTAGCGGGAGTAGAGCAGTTCTTC.

The V and J genes are TRBV5-1 and TRBJ2-7; 11 bases match TRBD2. The CDR3 is 19 amino acids. Germline values: CDR1 SGHRS, CDR2 YFSETQ. J lost 0 bases, V lost 1 base, and 12 bases had no gene match. The CDR3 here is CASSLSMSSGGTLSYEQYF. The CDR3 DNA is TGCGCCAGCAGCTTGAGTATGTCTAGCGGGGGGACTCTCTCCTACGAGCAGTACTTC. The variable domain in full, completed from reference TRBV5-1 and TRBJ2-7, reads KAGVTQTPRYLIKTRGQQVTLSCSPISGHRSVSWYQQTPGQGLQFLFEYFSETQRNKGNFPGRFSGRQFSNSRSEMNVSTLELGDSALYLCASSLSMSSGGTLSYEQYFGPGTRLTVT.

The V gene is TRBV27, the J gene TRBJ2-3; D possibly corresponds to TRBD1 (5 bases). Deletions cut 6 bases from V and 5 bases from J, with 9 bases between. Germline V CDR1 and CDR2: MNHEY, SMNVEV (reference sequence). The CDR3 covers 12 residues. The CDR3 sequence: CASRGLGDTQYF. The DNA for the CDR3 is TGTGCCAGCAGGGGGCTGGGAGATACGCAGTATTTT.

The rearrangement links TRBV6-6 to TRBJ2-3, with 7 nucleotides matching TRBD1. The germline gives CDR1 MNHNY, CDR2 SVGAGI (reference sequence). The V and J ends lost 6 bases and 5 bases, in that order; junction bases with no gene match: 11. This CDR3 is built from 15 residues. CDR3 sequence reads: CASSPTRQGEDTQYF. Here the CDR3 DNA reads TGTGCCAGCAGCCCTACAAGACAGGGCGAAGATACGCAGTATTTT.

The J gene is TRBJ2-1, the V gene TRBV11-3; D might be TRBD1 (5 bases). The V gene lost 0 bases and the J gene lost 6 bases, with 9 bases spanning the gap. The CDR3 runs 14 residues. Germline CDR1 is SGHNT and CDR2 is YENEEA. CDR3 DNA: TGTGCCAGCAGCTTAGATCCTGACAGCAATGAGCAGTTCTTC. Amino acids: CASSLDPDSNEQFF.

The rearrangement joins TRBV25-1 to TRBJ2-1, with 9 bases aligning to TRBD2. Germline CDR1 MGHDK, CDR2 SYGVNS. Trimming took 2 bases from V and 6 from J; bases not matched to a gene: 8. CDR3 length: 16 amino acids. CDR3 DNA: TGTGCCAGCAGTGAAGTTTGGCGGGGGGGGAGCAATGAGCAGTTCTTC. It translates to CASSEVWRGGSNEQFF.

The chain links TRBV19 to TRBJ2-7; 10 nucleotides match TRBD2. The CDR3 spans 15 residues. Trimming took 5 bases from V and 6 from J; bases not matched to a gene: 10. CDR1 LNHDA and CDR2 SQIVND come from the germline V gene (reference sequence). The CDR3 sequence: CASSSRGAGGLEQYF. DNA of the CDR3: TGTGCCAGTAGTTCGAGAGGAGCGGGGGGGCTCGAGCAGTACTTC.

This clone was seen just once. V gene TRBV5-6 combines with J gene TRBJ2-3; 7 nucleotides line up with TRBD2. The CDR3 is 19 residues long. The V gene's germline CDR1 is SGHDT and CDR2 YYEEEE. V dropped 4 bases and J dropped 4; count of bases not matched to a gene: 21. Here the CDR3 reads CASSPSFSGSPFGADTQYF. CDR3 nucleotide sequence: TGTGCCAGCAGCCCGTCCTTTAGCGGGTCACCCTTCGGAGCAGATACGCAGTATTTT.

The CDR3 DNA follows: TGTGCCAGCAGCTTATTCCAGCGGGGGGGCTCCGAGCAGTACTTC. Translated, it gives CASSLFQRGGSEQYF. The chain recombines TRBV11-2 with TRBJ2-7; TRBD2 matches 10 bases. The germline V gene has CDR1 SGHAT and CDR2 FQNNGV. After removal of 2 bases from V and 6 bases from J, the junction contained 7 bases not matched to a gene. This CDR3 has 15 residues. Complete variable domain (other parts from reference TRBV11-2 and TRBJ2-7): EAGVAQSPRYKIIEKRQSVAFWCNPISGHATLYWYQQILGQGPKLLIQFQNNGVVDDSQLPKDRFSAERLKGVDSTLKIQPAKLEDSAVYLCASSLFQRGGSEQYFGPGTRLTVT.

The V call is TRBV9, the J call TRBJ2-6, with TRBD1 matching over 7 bases. The CDR3 length is 16 residues. Unmatched junction bases numbered 3, after V lost 3 bases and J lost 0 bases. The germline V gene encodes CDR1 SGDLS and CDR2 YYNGEE. The CDR3 region has the DNA TGTGCCAGCAGCGCATACAGGGGCTCTGGGGCCAACGTCCTGACTTTC. Amino acid sequence: CASSAYRGSGANVLTF.

The rearrangement joins TRBV10-3 to TRBJ2-1; D is perhaps TRBD2 (6 bases). The CDR3 consists of 17 residues. Deletions cut 4 bases from V and 4 bases from J, with 20 bases between. Per germline, CDR1 ENHRY and CDR2 SYGVKD. The CDR3 spells CAISGGEALAPYNEQFF. CDR3 DNA sequence: TGTGCCATCAGTGGCGGGGAGGCCCTTGCCCCGTACAATGAGCAGTTCTTC.